The 14 T cell receptor beta chains below were found in one sample sequenced in a study of blood T cell repertoires in COVID-19. Generated by immunoSEQ multiplex PCR, the TCRdb table keeps only in-frame clones and is missing some. The table includes a few hundred thousand clones, around 84% detected once. Sequencing used peripheral blood. The receptor source for this set is a young woman with acute or convalescent COVID-19.

Only a few counts were recorded for this clone. The V gene is TRBV5-1, the J gene TRBJ1-2, with D maybe TRBD1 (6 bases). V lost 3 bases to trimming and J lost 3 bases, with 18 bases between them. The CDR3 totals 16 residues. Germline CDR1 SGHRS, CDR2 YFSETQ. The CDR3 DNA sequence: TGCGCCAGCAGCTCACACCGGCAGGGGCTTTACTATGGCTACACCTTC. Protein product: CASSSHRQGLYYGYTF.

This chain uses TRBV5-8 with TRBJ2-7; TRBD1 matches 10 bases. V trimming: 6 bases; J trimming: 4 bases; junction bases outside the gene matches: 13. This CDR3 spans 16 amino acids. CDR1 is SGHTS, CDR2 YDEGEE, per germline. CDR3 residues: CASMYVFRGQGYEQYF. CDR3 sequence (DNA): TGTGCCAGCATGTATGTTTTTCGGGGACAGGGGTACGAGCAGTACTTC.

This clone was seen only a few times. This sequence joins TRBV5-1 and TRBJ2-2; D gene ambiguous. The V gene lost 4 bases and the J gene lost 5 bases, with 12 bases spanning the gap. CDR1 and CDR2 (germline): SGHRS, YFSETQ. The CDR3 extends over 14 amino acids. DNA for the CDR3: TGCGCCAGCAGCCTCCGGGTCGGGACCGGGGAGCTGTTTTTT. Translating it yields CASSLRVGTGELFF.

CDR3 sequence: CASSPRQGTIEKLFF. In DNA form, the CDR3 reads TGTGCCAGCAGCCCCCGACAGGGGACAATCGAAAAACTGTTTTTT. This chain links TRBV3-1 (or the pseudogene TRBV3-2) with TRBJ1-4; TRBD1 agrees at 8 bases. Unmatched junction bases numbered 9, after V lost 4 bases and J lost 8 bases. Germline CDR1 and CDR2: LGHDT and YNNKEL (reference sequence). The CDR3 totals 15 residues.

This clone came up many times. CDR3 in amino acids: CASSPYRDSQYEQYF. The CDR3 DNA reads as TGTGCCAGCTCACCGTACCGGGACAGCCAATACGAGCAGTACTTC. V gene TRBV18 combines with J gene TRBJ2-7, with TRBD1 identical over 7 bases. J lost 4 bases, V lost 3 bases, and 9 bases had no gene match. This CDR3 region has 15 residues. Germline V lookup: CDR1 KGHSH, CDR2 LQKENI.

The genes are TRBV6-6 and TRBJ2-1; TRBD1 agrees at 8 bases. The CDR3 has 16 amino acids. The J segment lost 1 base and the V segment lost 2 bases, leaving 4 bases of the junction unmatched. Germline V gives CDR1 MNHNY, CDR2 SVGAGI (reference sequence). Written as DNA, the CDR3 is TGTGCCAGCAGTTACGGTGGACAGGGATCCTACAATGAGCAGTTCTTC. Its protein product is CASSYGGQGSYNEQFF.

This chain connects TRBV19 to TRBJ2-7, with D hard to call. This CDR3 comprises 13 residues. Germline loops: CDR1 LNHDA, CDR2 SQIVND (reference sequence). Trimming took 4 bases from V and 3 from J, leaving 10 bases between them. CDR3 bases: TGTGCCAGTAGTACCCGCTCAGTCTACGAGCAGTACTTC. It translates to CASSTRSVYEQYF.

This rearrangement joins TRBV6-1 to TRBJ2-7; weak D call: TRBD1 (5 bases). The ends were cut back, 3 bases at V and 7 bases at J, with 13 bases in the middle. The germline CDR1 and CDR2 sequences are MNHNS and SASEGT. The CDR3 contains 13 residues. CDR3 bases: TGTGCCAGCAGTGAGACATTTAAGGGGGAGCAGTACTTC. Translation: CASSETFKGEQYF.

This clone was seen more than once but under ten times. The rearrangement links TRBV6-5 to TRBJ1-3; D remains unclear. Trimming stripped 2 bases from V and 2 bases from J, with 7 bases between. The CDR3 is 14 residues long. Germline V gene sequence: CDR1 MNHEY, CDR2 SVGAGI. CDR3 protein: CASSYEVPGNTIYF. The CDR3 nucleotides read TGTGCCAGCAGTTACGAGGTCCCTGGAAACACCATATATTTT.

The chain employs TRBV27 and TRBJ2-7; 10 nucleotides align to TRBD1. Germline V CDR1 and CDR2: MNHEY, SMNVEV (reference sequence). CDR3 length: 15 residues. After removal of 5 bases from V and 6 bases from J, the junction contained 10 bases not matched to a gene. CDR3 amino acids: CASSPWDRGESEQYF. The DNA for the CDR3 is TGTGCCAGCAGTCCCTGGGACAGGGGAGAGTCCGAGCAGTACTTC.

The chain couples TRBV7-3 to TRBJ2-2, with 11 positions matching TRBD1. Germline V gene data show CDR1 as SGHTA and CDR2 as FQGTGA. With 5 bases clipped from V and 6 bases from J, the junction kept 8 bases outside the gene matches. The CDR3 covers 16 residues. The chain's CDR3 is CASSATGTGGPGELFF. CDR3 in DNA: TGTGCCAGCAGCGCAACCGGGACAGGGGGTCCCGGGGAGCTGTTTTTT.

As DNA, the CDR3 is TGCGCCAGCACCGTAGTCAGGGCAAGGTCCATGAACACTGAAGCTTTCTTT. Amino acids: CASTVVRARSMNTEAFF. V and J are TRBV4-1 and TRBJ1-1; TRBD1 is a possible D gene (5 bases). There are 17 residues in the CDR3. The germline V and J ends were trimmed by 7 bases and 0 bases, with 21 bases remaining between them. The germline gives CDR1 MGHRA, CDR2 YSYEKL.

V usage is TRBV19 and J usage is TRBJ1-1; the match to TRBD1 covers 9 bases. Unmatched junction bases numbered 9, after V lost 7 bases and J lost 0 bases. Germline-derived CDR1 and CDR2 are LNHDA and SQIVND (reference sequence). The CDR3 has 16 residues. The CDR3 sequence: CASTPNRGPLNTEAFF. The CDR3 DNA is TGTGCCAGTACCCCGAACAGGGGGCCGTTGAACACTGAAGCTTTCTTT. Drawing the rest from reference TRBV19 and TRBJ1-1, the complete variable domain is DGGITQSPKYLFRKEGQNVTLSCEQNLNHDAMYWYRQDPGQGLRLIYYSQIVNDFQKGDIAEGYSVSREKKESFPLTVTSAQKNPTAFYLCASTPNRGPLNTEAFFGQGTRLTVV.

The chain recombines TRBV5-1 with TRBJ1-2; no clear D gene. This CDR3 has 14 residues. The V and J ends lost 5 bases and 6 bases respectively, with 17 bases between them. CDR1 and CDR2 (germline): SGHRS, YFSETQ. As DNA, the CDR3 is TGCGCCAGCAGAGCCTTATGGGGAGTTCATGGCTACACCTTC. Translation: CASRALWGVHGYTF.